One and the same sample provided the 3 T cell receptor beta chains below, sequenced in a study of tumor and adjacent non-tumor tissue in lung cancer. This sample's RNA came from whole unsorted tissue. This non-tumor lung sample came from over 3 cm beyond the tumor edge. The library came from three nested PCR rounds adapted from ARM-PCR protocols. TCRdb re-called the multiplex PCR reads with MiXCR, one entry per CDR3 protein. The table shows approximately 44,000 distinct CDR3 sequences, with around three fifths occurring only once. Sequenced: distant non-tumor lung tissue. These receptor sequences come from a man in his fifties or sixties with non-small cell lung cancer.

As concerns this clonotype: A read error may produce the germline difference seen at one junction end. V is TRBV4-1 and J is TRBJ1-5; no clear D gene. The CDR3 is made up of 15 amino acids. The germline V gene encodes CDR1 MGHRA and CDR2 YSYEKL. In DNA, the CDR3 is TGCGCCAGTAGCCAAGGCCACTCCGGTAATCAGTCCCAGCATTTT. Residues: CASSQGHSGNQSQHF.

A word on this clonotype: Mismatch with germline at one junction end may stem from a read error. This chain connects TRBV11-3 to TRBJ2-2; D unclear. Germline CDR1 reads SGHNT; CDR2 reads YENEEA. This CDR3 has 14 amino acids. Here the CDR3 DNA reads TGTGCCAGCAGCCTAGATTTGGTTTCCGGGGAGCTGTTTTTT. This sequence encodes CASSLDLVSGELFF. Combining the CDR3 with reference TRBV11-3 and TRBJ2-2 gives the whole variable domain EAGVVQSPRYKIIEKKQPVAFWCNPISGHNTLYWYLQNLGQGPELLIRYENEEAVDDSQLPKDRFSAERLKGVDSTLKIQPAELGDSAVYLCASSLDLVSGELFFGEGSRLTVL.

Notes on this clonotype: This CDR3 fails to terminate in the conserved phenylalanine or tryptophan, so it likely reflects a read error. V is TRBV10-1 and J is TRBJ2-2; maybe TRBD2 (5 bases). The CDR3 is 14 residues long. From germline, CDR1 is WNHNN and CDR2 SYGVQD (reference sequence). The chain's CDR3 is CPCSGGVNTGELFY. The CDR3, as DNA: TGCCCCTGCAGTGGAGGAGTGAACACCGGGGAGCTGTTTTAT.